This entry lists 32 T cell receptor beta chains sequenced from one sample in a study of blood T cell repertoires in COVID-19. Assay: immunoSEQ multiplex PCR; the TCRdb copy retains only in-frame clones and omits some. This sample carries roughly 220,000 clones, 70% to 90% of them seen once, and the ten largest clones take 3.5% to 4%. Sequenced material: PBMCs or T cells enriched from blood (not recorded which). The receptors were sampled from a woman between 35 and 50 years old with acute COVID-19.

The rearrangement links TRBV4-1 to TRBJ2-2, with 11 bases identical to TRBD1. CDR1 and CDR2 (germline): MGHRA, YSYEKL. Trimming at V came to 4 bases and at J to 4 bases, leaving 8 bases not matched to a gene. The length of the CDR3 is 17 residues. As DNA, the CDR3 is TGCGCCAGCAGCCGGTTGGGACAGGGGGTCGGCACCGGGGAGCTGTTTTTT. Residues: CASSRLGQGVGTGELFF.

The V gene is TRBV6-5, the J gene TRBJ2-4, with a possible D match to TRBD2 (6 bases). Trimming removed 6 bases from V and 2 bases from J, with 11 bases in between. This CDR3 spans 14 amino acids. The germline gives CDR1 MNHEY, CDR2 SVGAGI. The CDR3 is CASSHRGSKNIQYF. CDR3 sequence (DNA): TGTGCCAGCAGCCACCGGGGGTCCAAAAACATTCAGTACTTC.

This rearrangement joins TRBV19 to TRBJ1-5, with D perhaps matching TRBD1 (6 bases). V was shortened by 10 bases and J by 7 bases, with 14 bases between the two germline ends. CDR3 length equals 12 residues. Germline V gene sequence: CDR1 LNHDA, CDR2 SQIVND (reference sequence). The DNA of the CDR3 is TGTGCCACCGCAGGGGAGAGGCAGCCCCAGCATTTT. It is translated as CATAGERQPQHF.

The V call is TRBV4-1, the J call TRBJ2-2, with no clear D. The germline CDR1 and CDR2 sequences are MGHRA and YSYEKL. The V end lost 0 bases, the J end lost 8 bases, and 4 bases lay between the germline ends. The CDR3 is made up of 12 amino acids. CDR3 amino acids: CASSQDGGELFF. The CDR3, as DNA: TGCGCCAGCAGCCAAGACGGGGGGGAGCTGTTTTTT.

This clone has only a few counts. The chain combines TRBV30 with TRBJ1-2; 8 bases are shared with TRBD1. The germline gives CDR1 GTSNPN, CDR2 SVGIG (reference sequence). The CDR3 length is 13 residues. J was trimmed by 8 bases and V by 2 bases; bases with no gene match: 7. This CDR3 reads CAWSPTGVRGYTF. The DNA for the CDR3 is TGTGCCTGGAGTCCGACAGGGGTAAGGGGCTACACCTTC.

The DNA of the CDR3 is TGTGCCAGCAGCCAAGATGAACTAGAAGAGACCCAGTACTTC. Translated: CASSQDELEETQYF. This chain links TRBV3-1 (or the pseudogene TRBV3-2) with TRBJ2-5; possible D gene TRBD2, 5 bases. V was cut by 0 bases and J by 3 bases, with 8 bases left in between. The CDR3 length is 14 residues. Germline V lookup: CDR1 LGHDT, CDR2 YNNKEL (reference sequence).

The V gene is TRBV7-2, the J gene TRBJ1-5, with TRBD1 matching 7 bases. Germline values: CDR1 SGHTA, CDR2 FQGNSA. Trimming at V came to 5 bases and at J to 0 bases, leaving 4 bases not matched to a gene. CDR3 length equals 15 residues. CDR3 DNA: TGTGCCAGCAGCAGCCGGACAGGTAGCAATCAGCCCCAGCATTTT. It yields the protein CASSSRTGSNQPQHF.

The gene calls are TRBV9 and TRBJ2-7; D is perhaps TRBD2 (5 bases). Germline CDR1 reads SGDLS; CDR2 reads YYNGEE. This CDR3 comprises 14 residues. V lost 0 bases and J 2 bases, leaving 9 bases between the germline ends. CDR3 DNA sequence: TGTGCCAGCAGCGTAGCAAGCGGTCCCTACGAGCAGTACTTC. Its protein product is CASSVASGPYEQYF.

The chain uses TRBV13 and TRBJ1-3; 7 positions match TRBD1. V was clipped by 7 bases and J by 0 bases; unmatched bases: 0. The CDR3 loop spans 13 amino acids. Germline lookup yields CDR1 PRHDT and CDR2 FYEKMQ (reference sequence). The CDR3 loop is CASNRGSGNTIYF. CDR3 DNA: TGTGCCAGCAACAGGGGCTCTGGAAACACCATATATTTT.

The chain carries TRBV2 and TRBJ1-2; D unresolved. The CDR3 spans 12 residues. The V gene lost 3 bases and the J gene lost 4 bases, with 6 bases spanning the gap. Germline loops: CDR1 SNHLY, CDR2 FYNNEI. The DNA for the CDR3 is TGTGCCAGCAGTGAGGTCGGCTATGGCTACACCTTC. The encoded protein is CASSEVGYGYTF.

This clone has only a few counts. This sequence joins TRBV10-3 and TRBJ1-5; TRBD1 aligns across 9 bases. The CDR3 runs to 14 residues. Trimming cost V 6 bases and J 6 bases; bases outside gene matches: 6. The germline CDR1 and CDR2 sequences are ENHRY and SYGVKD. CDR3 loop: CAIRADRGGQPQHF. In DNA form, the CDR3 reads TGTGCCATCAGGGCGGACAGGGGAGGTCAGCCCCAGCATTTT.

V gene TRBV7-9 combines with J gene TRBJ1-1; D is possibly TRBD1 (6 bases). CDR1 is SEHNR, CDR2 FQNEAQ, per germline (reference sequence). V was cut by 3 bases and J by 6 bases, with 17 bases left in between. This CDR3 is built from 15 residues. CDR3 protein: CASSFPNRVGAEAFF. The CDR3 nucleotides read TGTGCCAGCAGCTTCCCAAACAGGGTCGGGGCTGAAGCTTTCTTT.

The CDR3 coding sequence is TGTGCCAGCAGTTTCGAGGCGAGAGAGAGGAACATTCAGTACTTC. Its protein product is CASSFEARERNIQYF. The gene calls are TRBV28 and TRBJ2-4, with D unclear. Trimming removed 3 bases at V and 7 bases at J, with 16 bases between. Germline V gene sequence: CDR1 MDHEN, CDR2 SYDVKM. This CDR3 has 15 residues.

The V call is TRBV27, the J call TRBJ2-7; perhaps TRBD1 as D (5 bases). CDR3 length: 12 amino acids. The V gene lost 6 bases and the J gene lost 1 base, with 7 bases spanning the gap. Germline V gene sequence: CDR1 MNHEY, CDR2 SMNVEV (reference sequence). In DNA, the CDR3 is TGTGCCAGCAGGGGGCTATCCTACGAGCAGTACTTC. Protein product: CASRGLSYEQYF.

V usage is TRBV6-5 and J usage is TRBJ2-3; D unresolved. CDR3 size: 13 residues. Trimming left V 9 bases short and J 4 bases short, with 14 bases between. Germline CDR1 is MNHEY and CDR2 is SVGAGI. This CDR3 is CASSYSRADTQYF. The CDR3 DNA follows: TGTGCCAGTTCTTATAGCCGGGCAGATACGCAGTATTTT.

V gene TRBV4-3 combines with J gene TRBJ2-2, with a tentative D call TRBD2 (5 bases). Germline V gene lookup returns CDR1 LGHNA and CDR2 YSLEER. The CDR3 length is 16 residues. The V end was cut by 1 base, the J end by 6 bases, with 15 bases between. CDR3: CASSQGEASRAGELFF. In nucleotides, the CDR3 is TGCGCCAGCAGCCAAGGGGAAGCTAGCCGAGCCGGGGAGCTGTTTTTT.

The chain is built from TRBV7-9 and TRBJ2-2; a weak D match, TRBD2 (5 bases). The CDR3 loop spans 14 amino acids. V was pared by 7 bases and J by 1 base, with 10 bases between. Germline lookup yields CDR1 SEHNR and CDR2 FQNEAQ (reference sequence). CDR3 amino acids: CASTPEENTGELFF. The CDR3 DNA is TGTGCCAGCACCCCGGAGGAGAACACCGGGGAGCTGTTTTTT.

CDR3 in DNA: TGTGCCAGCACCTCCGTCGGGACTACCAGCACCGGGGAGCTGTTTTTT. Its translation is CASTSVGTTSTGELFF. The chain joins TRBV11-3 to TRBJ2-2; 7 bases line up with TRBD2. This CDR3 spans 16 amino acids. Germline V lookup: CDR1 SGHNT, CDR2 YENEEA. V dropped 7 bases and J dropped 4; count of bases not matched to a gene: 12.

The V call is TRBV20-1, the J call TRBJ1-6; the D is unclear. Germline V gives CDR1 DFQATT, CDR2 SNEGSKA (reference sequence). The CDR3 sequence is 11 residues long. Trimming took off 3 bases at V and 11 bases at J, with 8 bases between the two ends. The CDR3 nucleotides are TGCAGTGCTAGCCCCACGGCACCCCTCCACTTT. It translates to CSASPTAPLHF.

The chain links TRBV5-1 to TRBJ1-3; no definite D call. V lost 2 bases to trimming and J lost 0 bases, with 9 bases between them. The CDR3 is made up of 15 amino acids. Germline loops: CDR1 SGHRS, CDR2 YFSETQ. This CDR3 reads CASSFGRSSGNTIYF. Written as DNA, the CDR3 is TGCGCCAGCAGCTTCGGGAGGAGCTCTGGAAACACCATATATTTT.

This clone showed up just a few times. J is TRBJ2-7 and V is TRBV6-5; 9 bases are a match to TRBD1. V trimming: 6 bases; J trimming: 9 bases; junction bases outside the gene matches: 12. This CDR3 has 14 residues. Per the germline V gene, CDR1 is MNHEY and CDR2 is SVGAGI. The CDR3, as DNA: TGTGCCAGCAGCACCTCGGGACAGGGAGGGAGGCAGTACTTC. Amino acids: CASSTSGQGGRQYF.

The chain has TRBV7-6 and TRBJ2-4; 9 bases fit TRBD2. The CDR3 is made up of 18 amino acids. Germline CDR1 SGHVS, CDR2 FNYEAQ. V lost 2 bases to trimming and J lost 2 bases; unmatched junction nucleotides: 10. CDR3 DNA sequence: TGTGCCAGCAGCTTATACGCGCGGGAGGGCCTCACCAAAAACATTCAGTACTTC. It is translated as CASSLYAREGLTKNIQYF.

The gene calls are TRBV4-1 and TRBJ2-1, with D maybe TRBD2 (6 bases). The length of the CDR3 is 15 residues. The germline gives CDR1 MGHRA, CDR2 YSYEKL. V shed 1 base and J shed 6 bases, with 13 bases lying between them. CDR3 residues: CASSQADYTVNEQFF. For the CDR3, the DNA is TGCGCCAGCAGCCAAGCGGACTACACCGTCAATGAGCAGTTCTTC.

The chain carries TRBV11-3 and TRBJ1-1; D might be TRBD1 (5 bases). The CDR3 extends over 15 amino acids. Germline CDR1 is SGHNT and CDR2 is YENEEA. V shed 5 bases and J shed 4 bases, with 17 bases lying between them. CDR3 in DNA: TGTGCCAGCAGCGGAGACGGAGGGGTGAGCACTGAAGCTTTCTTT. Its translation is CASSGDGGVSTEAFF.

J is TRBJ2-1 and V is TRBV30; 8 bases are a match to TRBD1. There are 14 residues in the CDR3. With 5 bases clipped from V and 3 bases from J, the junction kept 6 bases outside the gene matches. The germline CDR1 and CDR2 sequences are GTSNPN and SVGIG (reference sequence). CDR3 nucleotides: TGTGCCTGGGGTGACAGGGGAGGCTACAATGAGCAGTTCTTC. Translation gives CAWGDRGGYNEQFF.

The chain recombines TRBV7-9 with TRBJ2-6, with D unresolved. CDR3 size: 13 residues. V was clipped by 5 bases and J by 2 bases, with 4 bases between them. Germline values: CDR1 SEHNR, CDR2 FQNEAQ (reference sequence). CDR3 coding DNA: TGTGCCAGCAGCCCGGCTGGGGCCAACGTCCTGACTTTC. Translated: CASSPAGANVLTF.

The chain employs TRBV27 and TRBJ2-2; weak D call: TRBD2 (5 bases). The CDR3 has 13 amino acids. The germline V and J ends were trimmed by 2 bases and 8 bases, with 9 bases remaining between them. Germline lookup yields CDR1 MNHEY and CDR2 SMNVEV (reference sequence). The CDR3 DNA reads TGTGCCAGCAGTTTAAGACTAACGGGGGAGCTGTTTTTT. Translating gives CASSLRLTGELFF.

Here the CDR3 reads CASSSGLGETQYF. The CDR3 region has the DNA TGTGCCAGCAGCTCGGGACTTGGGGAGACCCAGTACTTC. The V and J genes are TRBV11-2 and TRBJ2-5; the D gene is possibly TRBD2 (6 bases). Looked up from germline, CDR1 is SGHAT and CDR2 is FQNNGV. Trimming removed 4 bases from V and 5 bases from J, with 11 bases in between. The CDR3 spans 13 residues.

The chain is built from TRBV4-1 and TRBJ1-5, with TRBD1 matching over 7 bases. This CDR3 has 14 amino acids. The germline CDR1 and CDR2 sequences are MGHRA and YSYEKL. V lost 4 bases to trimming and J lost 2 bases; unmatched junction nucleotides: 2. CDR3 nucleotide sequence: TGCGCCAGCAGCCGACAGGGAGGCAATCAGCCCCAGCATTTT. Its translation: CASSRQGGNQPQHF.

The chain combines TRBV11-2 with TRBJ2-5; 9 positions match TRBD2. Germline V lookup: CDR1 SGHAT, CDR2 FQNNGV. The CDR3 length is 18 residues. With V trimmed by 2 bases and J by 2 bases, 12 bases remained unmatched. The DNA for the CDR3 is TGTGCCAGCAGCTTAACCGGCCTTTGGGCGGGAGGGCAAGAGACCCAGTACTTC. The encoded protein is CASSLTGLWAGGQETQYF.

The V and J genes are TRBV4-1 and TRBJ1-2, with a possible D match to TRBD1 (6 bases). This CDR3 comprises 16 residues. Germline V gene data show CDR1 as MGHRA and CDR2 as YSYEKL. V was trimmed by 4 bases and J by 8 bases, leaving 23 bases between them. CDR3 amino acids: CASSPLPTQGTNGYTF. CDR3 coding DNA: TGCGCCAGCAGCCCCCTACCTACCCAGGGGACGAACGGCTACACCTTC.

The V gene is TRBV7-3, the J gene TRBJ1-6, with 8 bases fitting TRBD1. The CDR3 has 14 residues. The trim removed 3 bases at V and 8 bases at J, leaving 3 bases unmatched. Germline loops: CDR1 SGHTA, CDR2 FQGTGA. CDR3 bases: TGTGCCAGCAGCTTCGTGACAGGGGATTCACCCCTCCACTTT. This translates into CASSFVTGDSPLHF.